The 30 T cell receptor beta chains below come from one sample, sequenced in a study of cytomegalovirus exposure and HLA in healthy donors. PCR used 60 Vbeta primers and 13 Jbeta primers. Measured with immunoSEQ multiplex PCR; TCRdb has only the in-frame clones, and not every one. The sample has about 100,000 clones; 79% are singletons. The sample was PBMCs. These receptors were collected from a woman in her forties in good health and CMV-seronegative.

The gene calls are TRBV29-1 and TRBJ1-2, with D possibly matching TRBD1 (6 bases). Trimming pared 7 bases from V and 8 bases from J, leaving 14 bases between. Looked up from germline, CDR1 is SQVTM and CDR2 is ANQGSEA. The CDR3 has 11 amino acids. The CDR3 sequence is CSASGAEGYTF. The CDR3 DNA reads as TGCAGCGCCTCAGGGGCGGAGGGCTACACCTTC.

CDR3 DNA: TGTGCCTGGACAAGACAGGGCTCGGATGAAAAACTGTTTTTT. Its protein product is CAWTRQGSDEKLFF. The chain employs TRBV30 and TRBJ1-4, with 7 bases aligning to TRBD1. Looked up from germline, CDR1 is GTSNPN and CDR2 is SVGIG (reference sequence). With V trimmed by 4 bases and J by 6 bases, 8 bases remained unmatched. CDR3 length equals 14 residues.

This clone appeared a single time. The CDR3 bases are TGTGCCAGCTCACCAACCCAGAAAAACACTGAAGCTTTCTTT. Translating it yields CASSPTQKNTEAFF. The V and J genes are TRBV18 and TRBJ1-1; D unclear. Germline V gene sequence: CDR1 KGHSH, CDR2 LQKENI. V was clipped by 2 bases and J by 2 bases, with 9 bases between them. This CDR3 has 14 amino acids.

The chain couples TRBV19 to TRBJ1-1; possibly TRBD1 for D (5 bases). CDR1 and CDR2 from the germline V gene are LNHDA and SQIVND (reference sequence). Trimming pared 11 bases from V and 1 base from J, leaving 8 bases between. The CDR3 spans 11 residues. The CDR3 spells CASRGNTEAFF. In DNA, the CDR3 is TGTGCCTCTAGGGGGAACACTGAAGCTTTCTTT.

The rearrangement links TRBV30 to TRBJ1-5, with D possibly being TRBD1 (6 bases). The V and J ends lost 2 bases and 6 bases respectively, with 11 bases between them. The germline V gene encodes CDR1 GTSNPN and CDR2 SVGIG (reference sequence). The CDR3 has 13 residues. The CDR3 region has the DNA TGTGCCTGGAGTCAGACAGGCGTTCAGCCCCAGCATTTT. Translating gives CAWSQTGVQPQHF.

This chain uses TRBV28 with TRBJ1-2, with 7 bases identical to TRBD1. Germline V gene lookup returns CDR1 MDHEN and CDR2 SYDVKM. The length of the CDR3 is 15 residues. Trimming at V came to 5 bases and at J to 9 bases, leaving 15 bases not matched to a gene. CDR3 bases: TGTGCCAGCAGTCAAGAGACAGGGAGGATAGTACGCTACACCTTC. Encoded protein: CASSQETGRIVRYTF.

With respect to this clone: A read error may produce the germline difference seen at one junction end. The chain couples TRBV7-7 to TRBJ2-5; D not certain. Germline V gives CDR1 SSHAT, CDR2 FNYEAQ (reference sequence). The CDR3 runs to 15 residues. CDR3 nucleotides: TGTGCTAGCAGCTTACATCTAGTAGCCCAAGAGACCCAGTACTTC. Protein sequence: CASSLHLVAQETQYF.

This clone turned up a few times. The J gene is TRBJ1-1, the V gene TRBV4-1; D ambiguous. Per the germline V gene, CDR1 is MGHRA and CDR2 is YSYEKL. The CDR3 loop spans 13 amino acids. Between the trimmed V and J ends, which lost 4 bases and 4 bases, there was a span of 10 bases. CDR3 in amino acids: CASSRLGSTEAFF. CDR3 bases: TGCGCCAGCAGCCGTCTGGGGAGCACTGAAGCTTTCTTT.

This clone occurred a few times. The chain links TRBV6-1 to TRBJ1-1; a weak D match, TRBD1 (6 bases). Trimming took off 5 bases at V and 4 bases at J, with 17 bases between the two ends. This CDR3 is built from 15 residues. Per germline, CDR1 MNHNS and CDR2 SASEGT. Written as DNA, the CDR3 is TGTGCCAGCAGTAGGGACAATGGGGCTGGCACTGAAGCTTTCTTT. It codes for CASSRDNGAGTEAFF.

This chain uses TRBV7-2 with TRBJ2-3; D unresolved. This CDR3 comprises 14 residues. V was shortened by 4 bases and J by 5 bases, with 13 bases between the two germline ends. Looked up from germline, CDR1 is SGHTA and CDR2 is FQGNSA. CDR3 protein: CASSSAEKRDTQYF. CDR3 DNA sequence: TGTGCCAGCAGCTCAGCAGAGAAAAGAGATACGCAGTATTTT.

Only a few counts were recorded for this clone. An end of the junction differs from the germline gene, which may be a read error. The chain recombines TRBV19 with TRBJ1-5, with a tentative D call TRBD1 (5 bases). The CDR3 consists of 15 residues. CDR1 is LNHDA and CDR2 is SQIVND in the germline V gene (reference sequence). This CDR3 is CASSTGGRMNQPQNF. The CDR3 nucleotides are TGTGCCAGTAGTACCGGGGGACGCATGAATCAGCCCCAGAATTTT.

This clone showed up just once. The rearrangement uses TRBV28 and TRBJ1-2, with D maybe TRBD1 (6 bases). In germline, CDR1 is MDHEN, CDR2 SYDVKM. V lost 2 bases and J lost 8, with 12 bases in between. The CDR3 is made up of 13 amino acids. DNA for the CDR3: TGTGCCAGCAGTTTAGGACAGTTGGACGGCTACACCTTC. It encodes CASSLGQLDGYTF.

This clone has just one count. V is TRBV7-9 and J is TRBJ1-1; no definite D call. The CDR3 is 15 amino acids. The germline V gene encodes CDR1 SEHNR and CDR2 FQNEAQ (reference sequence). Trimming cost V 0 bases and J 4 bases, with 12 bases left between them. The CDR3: CASSLAELRGTEAFF. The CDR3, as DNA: TGTGCCAGCAGCTTAGCGGAATTACGGGGCACTGAAGCTTTCTTT.

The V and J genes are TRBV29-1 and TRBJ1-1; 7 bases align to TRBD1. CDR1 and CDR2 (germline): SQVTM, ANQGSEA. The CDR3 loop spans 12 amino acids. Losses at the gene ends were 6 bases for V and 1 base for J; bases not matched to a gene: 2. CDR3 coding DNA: TGCAGCGTGAACAGGGGGAACACTGAAGCTTTCTTT. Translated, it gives CSVNRGNTEAFF.

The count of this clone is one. DNA of the CDR3: TGTGCCTGGAATGAATGGGGACAGAATGAAAAACTGTTTTTT. Amino acids: CAWNEWGQNEKLFF. The chain links TRBV30 to TRBJ1-4; 7 positions match TRBD1. Germline values: CDR1 GTSNPN, CDR2 SVGIG (reference sequence). This CDR3 region has 14 residues. V was pared by 4 bases and J by 5 bases, with 7 bases of the junction left unmatched.

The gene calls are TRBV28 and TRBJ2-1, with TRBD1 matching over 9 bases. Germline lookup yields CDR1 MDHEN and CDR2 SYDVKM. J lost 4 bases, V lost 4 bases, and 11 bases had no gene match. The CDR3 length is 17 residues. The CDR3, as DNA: TGTGCCAGCAGTTGGGCTTCAGGGACAGGGTTTTACAATGAGCAGTTCTTC. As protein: CASSWASGTGFYNEQFF. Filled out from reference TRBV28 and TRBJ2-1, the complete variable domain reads DVKVTQSSRYLVKRTGEKVFLECVQDMDHENMFWYRQDPGLGLRLIYFSYDVKMKEKGDIPEGYSVSREKKERFSLILESASTNQTSMYLCASSWASGTGFYNEQFFGPGTRLTVL.

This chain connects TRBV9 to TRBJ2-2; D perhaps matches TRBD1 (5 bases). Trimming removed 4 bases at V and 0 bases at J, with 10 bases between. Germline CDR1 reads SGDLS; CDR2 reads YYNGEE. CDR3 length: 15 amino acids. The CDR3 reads CASSPGHSNTGELFF. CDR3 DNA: TGTGCCAGCAGCCCCGGACACTCGAACACCGGGGAGCTGTTTTTT.

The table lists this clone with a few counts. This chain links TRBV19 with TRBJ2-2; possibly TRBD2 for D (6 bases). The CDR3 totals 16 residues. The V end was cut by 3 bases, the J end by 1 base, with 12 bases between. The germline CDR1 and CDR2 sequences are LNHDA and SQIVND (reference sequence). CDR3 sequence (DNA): TGTGCCAGTAGTATGGGAGGAGGGATGAACACCGGGGAGCTGTTTTTT. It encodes CASSMGGGMNTGELFF.

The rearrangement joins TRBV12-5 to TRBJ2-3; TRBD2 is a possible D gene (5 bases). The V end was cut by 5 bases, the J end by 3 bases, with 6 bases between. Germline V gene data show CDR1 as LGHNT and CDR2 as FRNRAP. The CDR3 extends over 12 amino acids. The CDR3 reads CASGRGTDTQYF. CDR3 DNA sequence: TGTGCTAGTGGTAGAGGGACAGATACGCAGTATTTT.

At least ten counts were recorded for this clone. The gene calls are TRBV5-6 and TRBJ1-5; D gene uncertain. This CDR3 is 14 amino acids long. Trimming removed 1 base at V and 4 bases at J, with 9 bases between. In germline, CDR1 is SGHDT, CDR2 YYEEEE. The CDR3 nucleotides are TGTGCCAGCAGCTTGCGGGTGGGTAATCAGCCCCAGCATTTT. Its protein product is CASSLRVGNQPQHF.

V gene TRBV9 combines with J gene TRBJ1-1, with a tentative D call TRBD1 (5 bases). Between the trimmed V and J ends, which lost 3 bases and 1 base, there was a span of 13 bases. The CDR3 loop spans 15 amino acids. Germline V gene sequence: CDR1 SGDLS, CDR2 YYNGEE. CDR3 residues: CASSGHLDRNTEAFF. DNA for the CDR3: TGTGCCAGCAGCGGGCACCTAGACAGGAACACTGAAGCTTTCTTT.

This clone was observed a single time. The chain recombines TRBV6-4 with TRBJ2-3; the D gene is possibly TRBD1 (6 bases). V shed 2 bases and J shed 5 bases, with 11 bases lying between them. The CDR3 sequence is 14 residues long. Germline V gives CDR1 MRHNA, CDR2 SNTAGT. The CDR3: CASSDRGSGDTQYF. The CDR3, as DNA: TGTGCCAGCAGTGACAGGGGGAGCGGAGATACGCAGTATTTT.

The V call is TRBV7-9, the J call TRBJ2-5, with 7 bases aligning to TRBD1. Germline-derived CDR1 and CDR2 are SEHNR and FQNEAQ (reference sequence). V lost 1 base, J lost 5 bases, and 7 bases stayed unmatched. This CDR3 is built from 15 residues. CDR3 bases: TGTGCCAGCAGCTTAGTTTCACAGGGGTCCGAGACCCAGTACTTC. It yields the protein CASSLVSQGSETQYF. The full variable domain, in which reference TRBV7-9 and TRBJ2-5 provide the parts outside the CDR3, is DTGVSQNPRHKITKRGQNVTFRCDPISEHNRLYWYRQTLGQGPEFLTYFQNEAQLEKSRLLSDRFSAERPKGSFSTLEIQRTEQGDSAMYLCASSLVSQGSETQYFGPGTRLLVL.

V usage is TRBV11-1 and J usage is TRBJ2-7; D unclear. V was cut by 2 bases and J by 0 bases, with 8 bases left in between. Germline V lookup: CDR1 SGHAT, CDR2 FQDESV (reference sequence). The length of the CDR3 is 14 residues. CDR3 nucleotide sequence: TGTGCCAGCAGCTTAATACCGAGCTCCTACGAGCAGTACTTC. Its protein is CASSLIPSSYEQYF.

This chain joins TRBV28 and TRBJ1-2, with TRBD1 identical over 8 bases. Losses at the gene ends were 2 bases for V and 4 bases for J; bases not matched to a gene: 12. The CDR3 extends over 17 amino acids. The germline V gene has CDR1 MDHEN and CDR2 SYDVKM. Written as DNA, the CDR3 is TGTGCCAGCAGTTTAATCTCCCCTTTACAGGGGGGCTATGGCTACACCTTC. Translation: CASSLISPLQGGYGYTF.

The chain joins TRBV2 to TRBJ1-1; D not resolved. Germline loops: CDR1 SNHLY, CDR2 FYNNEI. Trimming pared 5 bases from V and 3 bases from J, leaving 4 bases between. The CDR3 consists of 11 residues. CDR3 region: CASSPDTEAFF. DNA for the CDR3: TGTGCCAGCAGTCCGGACACTGAAGCTTTCTTT.

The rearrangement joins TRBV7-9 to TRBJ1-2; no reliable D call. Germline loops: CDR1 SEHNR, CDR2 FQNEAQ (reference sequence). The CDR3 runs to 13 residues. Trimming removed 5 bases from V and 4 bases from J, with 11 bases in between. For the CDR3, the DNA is TGTGCCAGCAGCCCTGCGGGTTTCTATGGCTACACCTTC. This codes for CASSPAGFYGYTF. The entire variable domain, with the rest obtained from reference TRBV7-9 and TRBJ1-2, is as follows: DTGVSQNPRHKITKRGQNVTFRCDPISEHNRLYWYRQTLGQGPEFLTYFQNEAQLEKSRLLSDRFSAERPKGSFSTLEIQRTEQGDSAMYLCASSPAGFYGYTFGSGTRLTVV.

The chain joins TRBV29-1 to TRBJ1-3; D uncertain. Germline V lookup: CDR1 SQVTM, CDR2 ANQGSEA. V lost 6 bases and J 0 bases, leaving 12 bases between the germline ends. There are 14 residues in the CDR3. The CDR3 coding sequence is TGCAGCGTGCGACGAGACACCTCTGGAAACACCATATATTTT. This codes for CSVRRDTSGNTIYF.

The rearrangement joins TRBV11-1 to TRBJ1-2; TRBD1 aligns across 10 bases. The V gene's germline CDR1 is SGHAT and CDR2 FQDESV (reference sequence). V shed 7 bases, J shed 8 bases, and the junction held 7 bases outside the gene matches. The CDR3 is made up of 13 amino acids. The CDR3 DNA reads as TGTGCCAGCACCATCGACAGGGGGCGAGGCTACACCTTC. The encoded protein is CASTIDRGRGYTF.

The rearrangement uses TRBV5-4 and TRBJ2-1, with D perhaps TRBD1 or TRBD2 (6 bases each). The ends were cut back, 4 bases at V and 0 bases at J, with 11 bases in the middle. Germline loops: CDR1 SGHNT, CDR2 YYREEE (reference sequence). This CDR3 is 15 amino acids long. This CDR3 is CASSLGGSSYNEQFF. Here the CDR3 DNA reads TGTGCCAGCAGCCTGGGGGGCTCCTCCTACAATGAGCAGTTCTTC.